The rows below give T cell receptor beta chains drawn from one sample of a study of glioma-infiltrating T cells after dendritic cell vaccination. Only in-frame clones appear in the TCRdb table, and some are missing; sequencing was by immunoSEQ multiplex PCR. The sample shows about 50,000 clones, about 89% of them seen only once. This material consisted of blood, taken after dendritic cell vaccination. The source is a human donor with glioblastoma. Each CDR3 is given with its conserved first and last residue. The D gene is left open where the match is weak. Expanded clones get a size class; other rows say once, few or many, or leave the size out.

TRBJ2-5,16,.,TRBD1,TRBV7-9,CASSLQQGASQETQYF,TGTGCCAGCAGCTTACAACAGGGGGCTAGTCAAGAGACCCAGTACTTC
TRBJ2-7,14,.,.,TRBV2,CASSEFGLFYEQYF,TGTGCCAGCAGTGAATTTGGACTCTTCTACGAGCAGTACTTC
TRBJ2-6,16,.,.,TRBV13,CASSLGGAGGANVLTF,TGTGCCAGCAGCTTAGGGGGGGCAGGTGGGGCCAACGTCCTGACTTTC
TRBJ2-3,14,.,.,TRBV15,CATSPGLPTDTQYF,TGTGCCACCAGCCCGGGACTTCCCACAGATACGCAGTATTTT
TRBJ2-7,13,.,.,TRBV28,CASSVGGSGEQYF,TGTGCCAGCAGCGTCGGGGGTTCGGGCGAGCAGTACTTC
TRBJ2-7,15,.,TRBD2,TRBV2,CASREMTSGSYEQYF,TGTGCCAGCAGGGAAATGACTAGCGGCTCATACGAGCAGTACTTC
TRBJ2-1,21,.,TRBD2,TRBV6-9,CASSPKTSGRGTAGWGNEQFF,TGTGCCAGCAGTCCCAAGACTAGCGGGAGGGGAACCGCTGGATGGGGCAATGAGCAGTTCTTC
TRBJ1-1,13,.,.,TRBV7-2,CASSYTPTAEAFF,TGTGCCAGCAGCTACACGCCGACAGCTGAAGCTTTCTTT
TRBJ2-7,11,.,.,TRBV20-1,CSARVRYEQYF,TGCAGTGCTAGAGTTCGGTACGAGCAGTACTTC
TRBJ1-1,13,.,.,TRBV27,CAGSSRVRTEAFF,TGTGCCGGCAGTTCCAGGGTACGCACTGAAGCTTTCTTT
TRBJ2-1,14,.,.,TRBV11-3,CASSRQGLRNEQFF,TGTGCCAGCAGCAGACAAGGTTTACGCAATGAGCAGTTCTTC
TRBJ1-1,14,few,TRBD1,TRBV6-6,CASSYQGQGSEAFF,TGTGCCAGCAGTTACCAAGGACAGGGGTCTGAAGCTTTCTTT
TRBJ2-1,17,.,TRBD1,TRBV5-1,CASSLAGTGGFVNEQFF,TGCGCCAGCAGCTTGGCCGGGACAGGGGGCTTTGTGAATGAGCAGTTCTTC
TRBJ2-3,16,.,TRBD2,TRBV9,CASSVGTSGTTDTQYF,TGTGCCAGCAGCGTAGGGACTAGCGGGACTACAGATACGCAGTATTTT
TRBJ2-7,18,.,TRBD2,TRBV7-9,CASSPGTSGSGRPYEQYF,TGTGCCAGCAGCCCCGGGACTAGCGGGAGCGGACGTCCCTACGAGCAGTACTTC
TRBJ2-7,15,.,TRBD1,TRBV4-1,CASSQVWDRSYEQYF,TGCGCCAGCAGCCAAGTATGGGACAGGAGCTACGAGCAGTACTTC
TRBJ1-6,14,.,.,TRBV10-3,CAAAKVGEDSPLHF,TGTGCCGCCGCGAAAGTGGGCGAAGACTCACCCCTCCACTTT
TRBJ2-7,13,few,.,TRBV11-2,CASGFVRAYEQYF,TGTGCCAGCGGGTTTGTGAGGGCTTACGAGCAGTACTTC
TRBJ2-7,16,.,.,TRBV27,CASSLRSESYSYEQYF,TGTGCCAGCAGCCTCCGTAGCGAGAGCTATTCCTACGAGCAGTACTTC
TRBJ2-5,14,.,TRBD2,TRBV10-3,CAIAGLAGEETQYF,TGTGCCATAGCCGGACTAGCGGGAGAAGAGACCCAGTACTTC
TRBJ1-1,14,few,.,TRBV19,CASRPGGGPTEAFF,TGTGCCAGTAGACCGGGGGGGGGCCCTACTGAAGCTTTCTTT
TRBJ1-3,19,once,.,TRBV4-2,CASSLHRGPRSDSGNTIYF,TGTGCCAGCAGCCTCCATAGGGGCCCCCGAAGTGACTCTGGAAACACCATATATTTT
TRBJ2-4,14,.,.,TRBV6-5,CASSFQGRGYIQYF,TGTGCCAGCAGTTTCCAGGGTAGGGGATACATTCAGTACTTC
TRBJ2-1,15,.,.,TRBV29-1,CSVEEDPGGANEQFF,TGCAGCGTTGAAGAGGACCCTGGAGGTGCCAATGAGCAGTTCTTC
TRBJ2-3,19,.,TRBD2,TRBV5-1,CASSDRAGVGFASTDTQYF,TGCGCCAGCAGCGATCGAGCGGGAGTGGGGTTTGCTAGCACAGATACGCAGTATTTT
TRBJ1-4,15,once,TRBD1,TRBV13,CASRSRGTGEEKLFF,TGTGCCAGCAGGTCCCGGGGGACAGGGGAGGAAAAACTGTTTTTT
TRBJ2-5,12,.,.,TRBV29-1,CSAYRARETQYF,TGCAGCGCCTACAGGGCCCGAGAGACCCAGTACTTC
TRBJ1-2,13,.,.,TRBV4-3,CASSQGGPLGNTF,TGCGCCAGCAGCCAGGGGGGACCTCTCGGGAACACCTTC
TRBJ1-2,15,.,.,TRBV30,CAWSMGDRSAYGYTF,TGTGCCTGGAGTATGGGTGACAGGTCGGCCTATGGCTACACCTTC
TRBJ2-2,19,.,TRBD2,TRBV27,CASSPNRLAGGPHTGELFF,TGTGCCAGCAGTCCTAACCGACTAGCGGGAGGGCCGCACACCGGGGAGCTGTTTTTT
TRBJ2-1,15,.,TRBD2,TRBV27,CASSLSLAGYNEQFF,TGTGCCAGCAGTCTAAGCCTAGCGGGGTACAATGAGCAGTTCTTC
TRBJ2-1,18,.,TRBD2,TRBV7-9,CASSEGGVGRGTHNEQFF,TGTGCCAGCAGCGAGGGGGGGGTCGGGAGGGGGACACACAATGAGCAGTTCTTC
TRBJ2-5,19,.,.,TRBV7-8,CASSLVEMSGGFAQETQYF,TGTGCCAGCAGCTTAGTCGAGATGTCAGGGGGGTTTGCGCAAGAGACCCAGTACTTC
TRBJ1-2,18,.,.,TRBV7-3,CASSSTFQNRSLCCGYTF,TGTGCCAGCAGCTCAACCTTCCAAAACAGGTCTTTGTGTTGTGGCTACACCTTC
TRBJ2-1,13,.,.,TRBV27,CASSHFPGEGQFF,TGTGCCAGCAGCCATTTTCCGGGAGAAGGGCAGTTCTTC
TRBJ2-7,15,.,.,TRBV4-1,CASSYSLLARYEQYF,TGCGCCAGCAGTTATAGCCTTCTTGCGCGCTACGAGCAGTACTTC
TRBJ1-4,14,.,.,TRBV2,CASVAERANEKLFF,TGTGCCAGCGTGGCGGAGAGAGCTAATGAAAAACTGTTTTTT
TRBJ2-7,15,.,TRBD2,TRBV5-4,CASSRGTSADYEQYF,TGCGCCAGCAGCCGCGGGACTAGCGCTGACTACGAGCAGTACTTC
TRBJ1-5,15,once,.,TRBV30,CAWSVNAGGNQPQHF,TGTGCCTGGAGTGTAAATGCGGGGGGCAATCAGCCCCAGCATTTT
TRBJ1-4,13,.,.,TRBV19,CASSVEGVGKLFF,TGTGCCAGTAGTGTCGAGGGGGTTGGGAAACTGTTTTTT
TRBJ1-1,13,.,.,TRBV27,CASSSRVRTEAFF,TGTGCCAGCAGTTCCAGGGTACGCACTGAAGCTTTCTTT
TRBJ2-1,15,once,.,TRBV15,CATSRARGTYNEQFF,TGTGCCACCAGCAGAGCTAGGGGAACCTACAATGAGCAGTTCTTC
TRBJ2-3,17,.,TRBD1,TRBV5-1,CASSSDRVLENTDTQYF,TGCGCCAGCAGCTCGGACAGGGTTTTGGAGAACACAGATACGCAGTATTTT
TRBJ1-2,14,few,TRBD1,TRBV6-9,CASSSPGQGDGYTF,TGTGCCAGCAGTTCTCCGGGACAGGGGGATGGCTACACCTTC